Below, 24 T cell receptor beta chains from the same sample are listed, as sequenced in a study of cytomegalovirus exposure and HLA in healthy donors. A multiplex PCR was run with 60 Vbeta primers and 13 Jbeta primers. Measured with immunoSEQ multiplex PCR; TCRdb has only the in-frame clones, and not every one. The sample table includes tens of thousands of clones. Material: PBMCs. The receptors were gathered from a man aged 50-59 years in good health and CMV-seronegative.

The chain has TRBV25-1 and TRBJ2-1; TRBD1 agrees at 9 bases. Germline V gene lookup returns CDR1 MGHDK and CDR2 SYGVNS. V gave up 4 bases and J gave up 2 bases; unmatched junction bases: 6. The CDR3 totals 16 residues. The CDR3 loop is CASSGPRDRAYNEQFF. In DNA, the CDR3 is TGTGCCAGCAGTGGCCCCCGGGACAGGGCCTACAATGAGCAGTTCTTC.

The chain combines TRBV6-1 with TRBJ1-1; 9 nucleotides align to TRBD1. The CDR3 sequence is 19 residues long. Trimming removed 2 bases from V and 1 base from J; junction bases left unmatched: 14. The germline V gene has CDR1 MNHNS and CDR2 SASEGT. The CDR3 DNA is TGTGCCAGCAGTGAAACGATGGCGTGGGACAGGGCCCAGAACACTGAAGCTTTCTTT. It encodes CASSETMAWDRAQNTEAFF.

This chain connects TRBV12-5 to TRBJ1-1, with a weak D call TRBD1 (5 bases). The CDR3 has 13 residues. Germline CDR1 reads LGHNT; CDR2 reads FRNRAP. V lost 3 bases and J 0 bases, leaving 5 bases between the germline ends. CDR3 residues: CASGLGVNTEAFF. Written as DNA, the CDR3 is TGTGCTAGTGGTTTAGGGGTGAACACTGAAGCTTTCTTT.

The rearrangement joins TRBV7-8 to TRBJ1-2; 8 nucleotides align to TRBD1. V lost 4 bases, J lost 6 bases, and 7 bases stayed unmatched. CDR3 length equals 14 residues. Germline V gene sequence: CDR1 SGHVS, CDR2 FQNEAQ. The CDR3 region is CASSWNRGSDGYTF. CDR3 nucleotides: TGTGCCAGCAGCTGGAACAGGGGGTCCGATGGCTACACCTTC.

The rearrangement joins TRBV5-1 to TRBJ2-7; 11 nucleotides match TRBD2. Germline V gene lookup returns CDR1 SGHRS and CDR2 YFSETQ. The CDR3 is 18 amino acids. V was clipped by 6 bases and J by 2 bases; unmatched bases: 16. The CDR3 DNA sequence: TGCGCCAGCAATCCGACTAGCGGGGTCTCTTCTTCGACCTACGAGCAGTACTTC. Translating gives CASNPTSGVSSSTYEQYF. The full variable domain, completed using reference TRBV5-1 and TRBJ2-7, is KAGVTQTPRYLIKTRGQQVTLSCSPISGHRSVSWYQQTPGQGLQFLFEYFSETQRNKGNFPGRFSGRQFSNSRSEMNVSTLELGDSALYLCASNPTSGVSSSTYEQYFGPGTRLTVT.

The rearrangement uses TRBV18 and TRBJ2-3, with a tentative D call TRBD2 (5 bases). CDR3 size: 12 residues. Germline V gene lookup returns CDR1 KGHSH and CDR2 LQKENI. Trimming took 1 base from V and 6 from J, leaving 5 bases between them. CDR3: CASSPRGDTQYF. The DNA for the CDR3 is TGTGCCAGCTCACCACGAGGGGATACGCAGTATTTT.

Here the CDR3 DNA reads TGTGCCAGCAGTTCGCTAGGGACAGCTAGCACAGATACGCAGTATTTT. Translation: CASSSLGTASTDTQYF. The chain links TRBV6-5 to TRBJ2-3, with 7 bases aligning to TRBD1. J lost 0 bases, V lost 4 bases, and 7 bases had no gene match. Looked up from germline, CDR1 is MNHEY and CDR2 is SVGAGI. CDR3 length: 16 residues.

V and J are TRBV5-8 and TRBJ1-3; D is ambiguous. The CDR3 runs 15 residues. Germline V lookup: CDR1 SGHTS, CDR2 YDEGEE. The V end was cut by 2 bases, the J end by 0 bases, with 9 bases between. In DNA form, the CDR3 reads TGTGCCAGCAGCTTAGCAGGCAGCTCTGGAAACACCATATATTTT. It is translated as CASSLAGSSGNTIYF.

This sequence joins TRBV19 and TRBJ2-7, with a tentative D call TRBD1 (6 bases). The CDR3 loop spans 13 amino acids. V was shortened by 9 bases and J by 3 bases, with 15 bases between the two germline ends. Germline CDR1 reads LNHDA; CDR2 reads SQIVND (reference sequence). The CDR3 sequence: CASKQGPRYEQYF. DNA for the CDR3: TGTGCCAGCAAACAGGGTCCTCGCTACGAGCAGTACTTC.

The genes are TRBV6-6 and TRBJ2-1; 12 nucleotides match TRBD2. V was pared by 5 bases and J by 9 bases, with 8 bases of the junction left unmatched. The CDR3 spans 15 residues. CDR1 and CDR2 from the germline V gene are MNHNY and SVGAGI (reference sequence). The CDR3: CASSTGTSGPLEQFF. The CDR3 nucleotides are TGTGCCAGCAGTACCGGGACTAGCGGGCCCCTTGAGCAGTTCTTC.

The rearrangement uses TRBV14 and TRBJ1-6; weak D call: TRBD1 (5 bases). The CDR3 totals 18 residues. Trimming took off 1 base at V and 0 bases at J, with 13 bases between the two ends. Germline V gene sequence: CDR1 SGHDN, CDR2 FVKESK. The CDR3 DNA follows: TGTGCCAGCAGCCAAGTGGGGCAGCACAACTCCTATAATTCACCCCTCCACTTT. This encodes CASSQVGQHNSYNSPLHF.

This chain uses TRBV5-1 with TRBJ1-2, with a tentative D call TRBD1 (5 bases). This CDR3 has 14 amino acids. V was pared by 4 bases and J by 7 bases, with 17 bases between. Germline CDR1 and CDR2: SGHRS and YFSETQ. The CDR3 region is CASSLGTVLIGYTF. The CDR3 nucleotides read TGCGCCAGCAGCCTAGGGACTGTTCTTATTGGCTACACCTTC. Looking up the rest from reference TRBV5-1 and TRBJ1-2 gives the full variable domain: KAGVTQTPRYLIKTRGQQVTLSCSPISGHRSVSWYQQTPGQGLQFLFEYFSETQRNKGNFPGRFSGRQFSNSRSEMNVSTLELGDSALYLCASSLGTVLIGYTFGSGTRLTVV.

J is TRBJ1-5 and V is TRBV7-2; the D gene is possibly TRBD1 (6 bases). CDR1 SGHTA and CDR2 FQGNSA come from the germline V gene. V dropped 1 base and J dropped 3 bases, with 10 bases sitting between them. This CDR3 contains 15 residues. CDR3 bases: TGTGCCAGCAGCTTAGGTCAGGGGTACAATCAGCCCCAGCATTTT. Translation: CASSLGQGYNQPQHF.

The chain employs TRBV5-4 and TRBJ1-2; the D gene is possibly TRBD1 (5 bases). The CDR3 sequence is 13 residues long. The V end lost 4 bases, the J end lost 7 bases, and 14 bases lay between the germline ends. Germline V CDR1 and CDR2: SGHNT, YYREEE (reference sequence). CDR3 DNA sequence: TGTGCCAGCAGCACGCAGGGATTTACTGGCTACACCTTC. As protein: CASSTQGFTGYTF.

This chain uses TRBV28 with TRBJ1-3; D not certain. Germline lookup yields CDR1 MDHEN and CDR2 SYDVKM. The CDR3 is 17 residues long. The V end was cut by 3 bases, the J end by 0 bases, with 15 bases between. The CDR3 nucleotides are TGTGCCAGCAGTTTCGCAGTATTGTCAGTCTCTGGAAACACCATATATTTT. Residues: CASSFAVLSVSGNTIYF. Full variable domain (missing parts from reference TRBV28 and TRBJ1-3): DVKVTQSSRYLVKRTGEKVFLECVQDMDHENMFWYRQDPGLGLRLIYFSYDVKMKEKGDIPEGYSVSREKKERFSLILESASTNQTSMYLCASSFAVLSVSGNTIYFGEGSWLTVV.

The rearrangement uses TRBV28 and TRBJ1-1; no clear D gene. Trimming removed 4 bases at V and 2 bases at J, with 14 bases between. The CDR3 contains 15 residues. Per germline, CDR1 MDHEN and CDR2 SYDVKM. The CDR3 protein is CASSSLRVLNTEAFF. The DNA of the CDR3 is TGTGCCAGCAGTTCTCTCCGGGTATTAAACACTGAAGCTTTCTTT.

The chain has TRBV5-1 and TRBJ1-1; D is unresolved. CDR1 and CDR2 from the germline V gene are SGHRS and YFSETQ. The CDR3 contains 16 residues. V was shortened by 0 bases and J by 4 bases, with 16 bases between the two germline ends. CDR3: CASSLADNRVGTEAFF. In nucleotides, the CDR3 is TGCGCCAGCAGCTTGGCGGATAACAGAGTGGGCACTGAAGCTTTCTTT. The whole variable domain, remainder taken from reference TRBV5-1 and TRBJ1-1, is KAGVTQTPRYLIKTRGQQVTLSCSPISGHRSVSWYQQTPGQGLQFLFEYFSETQRNKGNFPGRFSGRQFSNSRSEMNVSTLELGDSALYLCASSLADNRVGTEAFFGQGTRLTVV.

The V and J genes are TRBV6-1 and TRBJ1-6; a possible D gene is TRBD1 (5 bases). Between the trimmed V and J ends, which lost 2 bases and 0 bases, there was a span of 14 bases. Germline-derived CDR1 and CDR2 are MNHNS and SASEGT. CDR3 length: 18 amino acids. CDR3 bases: TGTGCCAGCAGTGAACACCTGGGGCTAAGCTCCTATAATTCACCCCTCCACTTT. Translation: CASSEHLGLSSYNSPLHF.

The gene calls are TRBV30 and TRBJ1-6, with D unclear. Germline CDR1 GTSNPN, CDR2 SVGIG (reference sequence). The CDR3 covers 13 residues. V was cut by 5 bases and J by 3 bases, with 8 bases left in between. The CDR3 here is CAWGGGYNSPLHF. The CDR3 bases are TGTGCCTGGGGAGGCGGCTATAATTCACCCCTCCACTTT.

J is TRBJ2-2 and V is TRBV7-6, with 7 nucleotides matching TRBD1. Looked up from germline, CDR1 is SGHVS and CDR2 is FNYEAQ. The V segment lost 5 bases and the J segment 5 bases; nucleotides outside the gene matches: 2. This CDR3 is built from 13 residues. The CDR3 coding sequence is TGTGCCAGCAGCATACAGGGGACCGGGGAGCTGTTTTTT. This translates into CASSIQGTGELFF. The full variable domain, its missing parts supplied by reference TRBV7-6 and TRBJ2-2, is GAGVSQSPRYKVTKRGQDVALRCDPISGHVSLYWYRQALGQGPEFLTYFNYEAQQDKSGLPNDRFSAERPEGSISTLTIQRTEQRDSAMYRCASSIQGTGELFFGEGSRLTVL.

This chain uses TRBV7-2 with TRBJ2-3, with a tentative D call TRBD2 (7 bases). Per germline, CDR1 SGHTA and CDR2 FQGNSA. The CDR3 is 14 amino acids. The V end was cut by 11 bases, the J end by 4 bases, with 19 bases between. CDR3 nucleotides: TGTGCCGGAAGGGGGGGACTCAGCGCAGATACGCAGTATTTT. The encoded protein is CAGRGGLSADTQYF.

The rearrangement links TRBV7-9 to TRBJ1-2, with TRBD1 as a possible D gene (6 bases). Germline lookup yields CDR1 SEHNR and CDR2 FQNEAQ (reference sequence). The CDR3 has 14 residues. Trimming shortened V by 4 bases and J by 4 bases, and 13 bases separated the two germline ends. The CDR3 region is CASSSTGLAYGYTF. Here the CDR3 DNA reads TGTGCCAGCAGCTCAACAGGGCTGGCCTATGGCTACACCTTC.

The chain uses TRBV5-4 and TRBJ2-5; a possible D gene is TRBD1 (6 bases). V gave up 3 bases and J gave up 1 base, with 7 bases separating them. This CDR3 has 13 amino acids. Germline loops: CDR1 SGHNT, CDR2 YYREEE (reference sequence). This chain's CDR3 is CASSWGPQETQYF. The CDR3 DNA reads TGTGCCAGCAGCTGGGGGCCCCAAGAGACCCAGTACTTC.

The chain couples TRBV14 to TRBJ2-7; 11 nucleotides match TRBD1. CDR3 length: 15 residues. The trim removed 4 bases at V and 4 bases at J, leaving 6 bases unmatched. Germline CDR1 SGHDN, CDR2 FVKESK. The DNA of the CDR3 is TGTGCCAGCAGCCGCTACGGGACAGGGGGTTACGAGCAGTACTTC. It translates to CASSRYGTGGYEQYF.